The 29 T cell receptor beta chains given below trace back to one sample, sequenced in a study of tumor and adjacent non-tumor tissue in lung cancer. TCRbeta libraries were built with three rounds of nested PCR, modified from ARM-PCR. Using its own MiXCR run on the multiplex PCR reads, TCRdb lists one record per CDR3 protein. In the table there are about 75,000 distinct CDR3 sequences, roughly 80% of which are singletons. RNA was extracted from bulk tissue without any cell sorting. Material for sequencing was lung tumor tissue. The receptors derive from a woman between 45 and 65 years old with non-small cell lung cancer.

A note on this clonotype: One end of the junction varies from germline; a read error may be responsible. The chain carries TRBV6-1 and TRBJ2-7; D is possibly TRBD1 or TRBD2 (5 bases each). This CDR3 comprises 12 residues. Germline values: CDR1 MNHNS, CDR2 SASEGT. The CDR3 coding sequence is TGTGCCAGCAGGGGGGATATCTACGAACAGTGCTTC. Translation: CASRGDIYEQCF.

This clonotype was observed once. The CDR3 does not end in the conserved phenylalanine or tryptophan, so this is likely a read error. The J gene is TRBJ1-4, the V gene TRBV4-2, with 8 bases matching TRBD1. The CDR3 consists of 14 residues. Germline V gene data show CDR1 as LGHNA and CDR2 as YNFKEQ. V was clipped by 4 bases and J by 7 bases; unmatched bases: 5. In nucleotides, the CDR3 is TGTGCCAGCAGCCCAGGACAGGGTTCTGAAAAACTGTTTTAT. Translating it yields CASSPGQGSEKLFY.

Points on this clonotype: At one end the junction does not follow the germline gene, possibly because of a read error. This chain connects TRBV11-1 to TRBJ1-1; D remains unclear. The CDR3 has 14 amino acids. Looked up from germline, CDR1 is SGHAT and CDR2 is FQDESV (reference sequence). The CDR3 region is CVSSHGQTNTAAFF. CDR3 bases: TGTGTCAGCAGCCACGGTCAGACGAACACTGCAGCTTTCTTT.

This clonotype was counted between two and nine times. At one boundary the junction diverges from the germline segment, which might be a read error. The V call is TRBV6-2 or TRBV6-3, the J call TRBJ2-7; D gene ambiguous. This CDR3 contains 14 residues. The V gene's germline CDR1 is MNHEY and CDR2 SVGEGT. This chain's CDR3 is CASSYVKATSVQYF. Here the CDR3 DNA reads TGTGCCAGCAGTTACGTCAAGGCGACCTCTGTGCAGTACTTT.

On this clonotype itself: Since no conserved phenylalanine or tryptophan closes the CDR3, a read error is the likely cause. The chain employs TRBV29-1 and TRBJ1-1; TRBD1 agrees at 9 bases. CDR3 length: 13 residues. Germline V gene sequence: CDR1 SQVTM, CDR2 ANQGSEA. Written as DNA, the CDR3 is TGCAGCTCTGGGGGGACAGGGAACATTGAAGCTTTCTTA. Amino acid sequence: CSSGGTGNIEAFL.

Regarding this clonotype: One end of the junction fails to match germline, which may point to a read error. CDR3: CASSYSMADYCYTF. CDR3 nucleotide sequence: TGTGCCAGCAGTTACTCGATGGCAGACTATTGCTACACCTTC. This sequence joins TRBV6-5 and TRBJ1-2; D not resolved. This CDR3 comprises 14 residues. CDR1 MNHEY and CDR2 SVGAGI come from the germline V gene.

Comments on this clonotype: At one end, the junction sequence differs from germline, possibly due to a read error. The V and J genes are TRBV29-1 and TRBJ2-7; D gene unclear. The CDR3 spans 12 residues. Germline V gives CDR1 SQVTM, CDR2 ANQGSEA. DNA of the CDR3: TGCAGCGTGGAGACGCGGAGCTACGTGCAGTACTTC. It codes for CSVETRSYVQYF.

Many counts were recorded for this clonotype. V gene TRBV4-2 combines with J gene TRBJ1-6, with no clear D. Germline V gives CDR1 LGHNA, CDR2 YNFKEQ. CDR3 length: 20 amino acids. The V gene lost 2 bases and the J gene lost 1 base, with 21 bases spanning the gap. The CDR3 DNA is TGTGCCAGCAGCCAATCTCGCCCCCGTTCCGACTCGTCCTATAATTCACCCCTCCACTTT. The encoded protein is CASSQSRPRSDSSYNSPLHF.

Note on this clonotype: Relative to the germline gene, one junction end is altered; a read error may explain this. The chain is built from TRBV6-5 and TRBJ2-7, with 12 bases aligning to TRBD2. From germline, CDR1 is MNHEY and CDR2 SVGAGI. The CDR3 runs to 14 residues. CDR3: CVSKGLAGPYEQYF. CDR3 coding DNA: TGTGTCAGCAAAGGACTAGCGGGACCATACGAGCAGTACTTC.

About this clonotype itself: A junction boundary mismatches the germline segment, possibly from a read error. This sequence joins TRBV6-5 and TRBJ2-5; D is undetermined. The length of the CDR3 is 14 residues. Germline CDR1 and CDR2: MNHEY and SVGAGI. The CDR3 sequence: CARSREWGQETQYF. The CDR3 region has the DNA TGCGCCAGGAGCCGTGAGTGGGGTCAAGAGACCCAGTACTTC.

In regard to this clonotype: The junction differs from germline at one of its ends, possibly a read error. The chain couples TRBV20-1 to TRBJ2-6; tentatively, D is TRBD1 (6 bases). This CDR3 region has 16 residues. Per germline, CDR1 DFQATT and CDR2 SNEGSKA (reference sequence). The CDR3 protein is CSDRDMTGLGANVLTF. The CDR3 DNA reads TGCAGTGATAGAGACATGACAGGCCTTGGGGCCAACGTCCTGACTTTC.

The chain recombines TRBV20-1 with TRBJ1-2; 9 bases align to TRBD1. The CDR3 spans 17 residues. From germline, CDR1 is DFQATT and CDR2 SNEGSKA (reference sequence). V dropped 1 base and J dropped 8; count of bases not matched to a gene: 17. The CDR3 region has the DNA TGCAGTGCTAGAGGGTTACCATCCCACGGGACAGGGTGCGGCTACACCTTC. This sequence encodes CSARGLPSHGTGCGYTF.

Comments on this clonotype: A junction end diverges from the germline sequence, so it may reflect a read error. V is TRBV6-5 and J is TRBJ1-1; no definite D call. Germline CDR1 and CDR2: MNHEY and SVGAGI. CDR3 size: 13 residues. The CDR3 region has the DNA TGTGCCCCCGCACGGCATGTGAACATTGAAGCTTTCTTT. This translates into CAPARHVNIEAFF.

Of note for this clonotype: A single base separates this from a much larger clone, so it may be a read error. The CDR3 bases are TGTGTCTGGAACGGGATTAGCTCCAGCTACGAGCAGTACTTC. Translated: CVWNGISSSYEQYF. This sequence joins TRBV30 and TRBJ2-7; perhaps TRBD2 as D (5 bases). Germline loops: CDR1 GTSNPN, CDR2 SVGIG (reference sequence). The CDR3 is made up of 14 amino acids.

This clonotype appeared a single time. The rearrangement joins TRBV29-1 to TRBJ1-1; D is perhaps TRBD1 (5 bases). Germline lookup yields CDR1 SQVTM and CDR2 ANQGSEA. This CDR3 contains 14 residues. CDR3: CSEGSRPLNTEAFF. DNA for the CDR3: TGCAGTGAGGGGTCCAGGCCGCTGAACACTGAAGCTTTCTTT.

Points on this clonotype: One end of the junction fails to match germline, which may point to a read error. The rearrangement uses TRBV18 and TRBJ2-7; D perhaps matches TRBD1 (6 bases). The CDR3 sequence is 14 residues long. The germline gives CDR1 KGHSH, CDR2 LQKENI. The CDR3 reads CVSSPEQGSYEQYF. The CDR3, as DNA: TGTGTCAGCTCACCCGAACAGGGCTCCTACGAGCAGTACTTC.

About this clonotype itself: Germline and junction disagree at one end, which may indicate a read error. V and J are TRBV11-2 and TRBJ1-5, with D uncertain. The CDR3 loop spans 15 amino acids. Germline CDR1 SGHAT, CDR2 FQNNGV. This CDR3 reads CTSSVEGLGNQPQHF. As DNA, the CDR3 is TGTACCAGCAGCGTGGAGGGCCTTGGCAATCAGCCCCAACATTTT.

Remarks on this clonotype: The junction departs from germline at one end; a sequencing error may be responsible. The DNA for the CDR3 is TGTGCCAGCAGTTTAAACGGACTCACCCACAATGGGCAGTTCTTC. It codes for CASSLNGLTHNGQFF. This chain connects TRBV12-3 or TRBV12-4 to TRBJ2-1; TRBD2 might be the D (5 bases). CDR3 length: 15 amino acids.

This clonotype rates as medium-sized (0.01 to 0.1%). The chain recombines TRBV6-5 with TRBJ2-5; D assignment may be TRBD1 or TRBD2 (5 bases each). In germline, CDR1 is MNHEY, CDR2 SVGAGI. Between the trimmed V and J ends, which lost 0 bases and 1 base, there was a span of 9 bases. CDR3 length: 15 amino acids. As DNA, the CDR3 is TGTGCCAGCAGTTACTCGAGGGACGGCCAAGAGACCCAGTACTTC. Amino acids: CASSYSRDGQETQYF.

Details on this clonotype: This clone may be a read error of a much larger clone one base away. The chain recombines TRBV7-9 with TRBJ1-5; the D gene is possibly TRBD1 (6 bases). The V end was cut by 5 bases, the J end by 6 bases, with 14 bases between. This CDR3 contains 14 residues. Germline CDR1 reads SEHNR; CDR2 reads FQNEAQ (reference sequence). The CDR3 sequence: CASSIEKGGQPQHF. The CDR3 bases are TGTGCCAGCAGCATAGAGAAAGGGGGTCAGCCCCAGCATTTT.

This clonotype was seen a single time. The junction departs from germline at one end; a sequencing error may be responsible. This chain connects TRBV6-5 to TRBJ2-1; 10 bases match TRBD2. CDR3 length: 14 residues. Germline V CDR1 and CDR2: MNHEY, SVGAGI. The CDR3 sequence is CAGSYEREGHVQFF. The CDR3 DNA follows: TGTGCCGGCAGTTATGAGCGGGAGGGCCATGTGCAGTTCTTC.

A remark on this clonotype: This may be a read error: a much more frequent sequence differs by one nucleotide. The chain combines TRBV24-1 with TRBJ1-5; no reliable D call. The CDR3 contains 14 residues. Germline V CDR1 and CDR2: KGHDR, SFDVKD. The CDR3: CATGDFLRDQPQHF. The DNA of the CDR3 is TGTGCCACCGGTGATTTTTTGCGGGATCAGCCCCAGCATTTT.

On this clonotype itself: One junction end disagrees with the germline gene, perhaps due to a read error. The chain uses TRBV11-2 and TRBJ2-3; 8 bases are shared with TRBD1. The CDR3 length is 13 residues. The germline V gene has CDR1 SGHAT and CDR2 FQNNGV. Written as DNA, the CDR3 is TGTGTCAGCATCTTAGACAGGGGAGATATGCAGTATTTT. It encodes CVSILDRGDMQYF.

This clonotype was detected only a few times. A much more abundant neighbour one base away suggests this may be a read error. The V and J genes are TRBV6-5 and TRBJ2-1; D remains unclear. The CDR3 is 13 amino acids. CDR1 is MNHEY, CDR2 SVGAGI, per germline. CDR3 DNA: TGTGCCAACAGTTACCGACTCCACAATGAGCAGTTCTTC. It specifies CANSYRLHNEQFF.

Remarks on this clonotype: A single base separates this from a much larger clone, so it may be a read error. The chain uses TRBV28 and TRBJ2-7; 7 nucleotides align to TRBD1. Germline trimming cut 10 bases from V and 7 bases from J; bases unmatched to any gene: 16. The CDR3 has 14 amino acids. Germline-derived CDR1 and CDR2 are MDHEN and SYDVKM. The CDR3 DNA is TGTGCCAACACCATGACAGGGACCCCCTGGGAGCAGTACTTC. This encodes CANTMTGTPWEQYF.

The chain uses TRBV6-1 and TRBJ2-3; D may be TRBD1 or TRBD2 (5 bases each). V was cut by 2 bases and J by 0 bases, with 12 bases left in between. Germline V lookup: CDR1 MNHNS, CDR2 SASEGT. This CDR3 region has 16 residues. The CDR3 sequence: CASSEFGTTSTDTQYF. In nucleotides, the CDR3 is TGTGCCAGCAGTGAATTTGGGACGACTAGCACAGATACGCAGTATTTT.

To note about this clonotype: Its ends do not fully match the called genes, so a read error is possible. The CDR3 protein is CSVGWGQDNNEAFF. The DNA for the CDR3 is TGCAGCGTTGGGTGGGGGCAGGACAACAATGAAGCTTTCTTT. This chain links TRBV29-1 with TRBJ1-1, with D perhaps TRBD1 (6 bases). The germline V gene encodes CDR1 SQVTM and CDR2 ANQGSEA. The CDR3 extends over 14 amino acids.

Turning to this clonotype: Sequence at one end of the junction differs from germline and may be a read error. The chain carries TRBV28 and TRBJ1-2; D possibly corresponds to TRBD1 (5 bases). The CDR3 is made up of 15 amino acids. The germline gives CDR1 MDHEN, CDR2 SYDVKM. CDR3 DNA: TGTGCCAACAGTCCAGGGACTGGGGGTAACTATGGCTACACCTTC. Encoded protein: CANSPGTGGNYGYTF.

Ten or more counts support this clonotype. The genes are TRBV28 and TRBJ2-3; TRBD1 agrees at 8 bases. The CDR3 consists of 12 residues. The junction had 4 bases not matched to a gene; V was cut back by 10 bases and J by 4 bases. Germline loops: CDR1 MDHEN, CDR2 SYDVKM. The CDR3 sequence is CATQGAADTQYF. CDR3 nucleotides: TGTGCCACCCAGGGGGCGGCAGATACGCAGTATTTT.